The next 20 T cell receptor beta chains were all read from a single sample in a study of blood T cell repertoires in COVID-19. Some clones are missing from TCRdb's copy, which holds only in-frame ones; the method was immunoSEQ multiplex PCR. This table holds 200,000 to 300,000 clones, over 80% found once. Sequencing was performed on PBMCs or T cells enriched from blood (not recorded which). The receptors were sampled from a woman in her 30s with acute COVID-19.

There are a few counts of this clone. V usage is TRBV5-1 and J usage is TRBJ2-6, with 8 nucleotides matching TRBD1. Germline CDR1 SGHRS, CDR2 YFSETQ. The ends lost 3 bases at V and 0 bases at J; junction bases unmatched: 11. CDR3 size: 19 residues. The CDR3 sequence: CASSYGDRRSSSGANVLTF. The CDR3, as DNA: TGCGCCAGCAGCTACGGGGACAGGCGCTCCAGCTCTGGGGCCAACGTCCTGACTTTC.

The CDR3 is CASSSNTNNEQFF. CDR3 coding DNA: TGCGCCAGCAGCTCCAACACGAACAATGAGCAGTTCTTC. The V gene is TRBV5-1, the J gene TRBJ2-1; D remains unclear. Germline V CDR1 and CDR2: SGHRS, YFSETQ. The CDR3 is made up of 13 amino acids. The ends were cut back, 3 bases at V and 5 bases at J, with 9 bases in the middle.

The chain carries TRBV12-3 or TRBV12-4 and TRBJ1-1, with D possibly TRBD1 on 6 matching bases. Trimming pared 3 bases from V and 4 bases from J, leaving 9 bases between. This CDR3 has 13 amino acids. In DNA, the CDR3 is TGTGCCAGCAGTTTTGGGGGCCGCACTGAAGCTTTCTTT. Its translation is CASSFGGRTEAFF.

This sequence joins TRBV5-1 and TRBJ2-2; D is unclear. The germline V gene has CDR1 SGHRS and CDR2 YFSETQ. The CDR3 is 14 residues long. With 3 bases removed from V and 4 bases from J, the gap between germline ends came to 10 bases. The CDR3, as DNA: TGCGCCAGCAGCTCCCTCTCGAGCACCGGGGAGCTGTTTTTT. It encodes CASSSLSSTGELFF. Filled out from reference TRBV5-1 and TRBJ2-2, the complete variable domain reads KAGVTQTPRYLIKTRGQQVTLSCSPISGHRSVSWYQQTPGQGLQFLFEYFSETQRNKGNFPGRFSGRQFSNSRSEMNVSTLELGDSALYLCASSSLSSTGELFFGEGSRLTVL.

This chain uses TRBV12-5 with TRBJ1-2; possible D gene TRBD1, 5 bases. Germline V lookup: CDR1 LGHNT, CDR2 FRNRAP. V was cut by 2 bases and J by 4 bases, with 11 bases left in between. This CDR3 has 14 residues. The CDR3 spells CASGLPQGSYGYTF. As DNA, the CDR3 is TGTGCTAGTGGTTTGCCCCAGGGCAGCTATGGCTACACCTTC.

This chain uses TRBV7-9 with TRBJ2-3; no firm D call. V dropped 3 bases and J dropped 5 bases, with 12 bases sitting between them. CDR1 SEHNR and CDR2 FQNEAQ come from the germline V gene (reference sequence). CDR3 length: 14 amino acids. This chain's CDR3 is CASSLWQRQDTQYF. The CDR3 bases are TGTGCCAGCAGCTTGTGGCAACGCCAAGATACGCAGTATTTT.

The J gene is TRBJ1-4, the V gene TRBV3-1 (or the pseudogene TRBV3-2); D might be TRBD1 (5 bases). The germline V and J ends were trimmed by 1 base and 12 bases, with 12 bases remaining between them. The germline V gene encodes CDR1 LGHDT and CDR2 YNNKEL (reference sequence). The CDR3 covers 13 residues. The CDR3 loop is CASSQVGGRELFF. Written as DNA, the CDR3 is TGTGCCAGCAGCCAAGTGGGGGGTAGAGAACTGTTTTTT.

This sequence joins TRBV30 and TRBJ1-2; D may be TRBD1 (5 bases). Germline V gene data show CDR1 as GTSNPN and CDR2 as SVGIG (reference sequence). Trimming cost V 0 bases and J 6 bases, with 14 bases left between them. CDR3 length: 14 residues. CDR3 loop: CAWSVGGAPNGYTF. In DNA form, the CDR3 reads TGTGCCTGGAGTGTAGGCGGGGCGCCTAATGGCTACACCTTC.

This rearrangement joins TRBV18 to TRBJ2-5; TRBD2 agrees at 10 bases. This CDR3 has 18 amino acids. The germline gives CDR1 KGHSH, CDR2 LQKENI. The V gene end was trimmed by 0 bases and the J gene end by 2 bases; junction bases not matched to a gene: 9. The CDR3 sequence is CASSPPSYGAGGQETQYF. CDR3 DNA: TGTGCCAGCTCACCACCGTCGTACGGAGCGGGGGGGCAAGAGACCCAGTACTTC. Complete variable domain (other parts from reference TRBV18 and TRBJ2-5): NAGVMQNPRHLVRRRGQEARLRCSPMKGHSHVYWYRQLPEEGLKFMVYLQKENIIDESGMPKERFSAEFPKEGPSILRIQQVVRGDSAAYFCASSPPSYGAGGQETQYFGPGTRLLVL.

The chain employs TRBV2 and TRBJ2-2; 12 bases are shared with TRBD2. With 7 bases clipped from V and 4 bases from J, the junction kept 13 bases outside the gene matches. This CDR3 spans 18 amino acids. Germline CDR1 and CDR2: SNHLY and FYNNEI. CDR3 DNA sequence: TGTGCCAGCATCGGACTAGCGGGGCCACCTGCGGGCACCGGGGAGCTGTTTTTT. The encoded protein is CASIGLAGPPAGTGELFF.

The chain couples TRBV19 to TRBJ1-1; D perhaps matches TRBD1 (5 bases). Germline lookup yields CDR1 LNHDA and CDR2 SQIVND (reference sequence). The CDR3 spans 15 residues. This CDR3 reads CATSGHAEKNTEAFF. The DNA for the CDR3 is TGTGCTACTTCAGGGCACGCGGAGAAAAACACTGAAGCTTTCTTT.

In DNA form, the CDR3 reads TGTGCCAGCAGTGATTCCCGGACTGGAGCCAACTATGGCTACACCTTC. It encodes CASSDSRTGANYGYTF. V usage is TRBV25-1 and J usage is TRBJ1-2; D call uncertain. The CDR3 is made up of 16 amino acids. Trimming stripped 3 bases from V and 2 bases from J, with 16 bases between. Germline lookup yields CDR1 MGHDK and CDR2 SYGVNS.

The chain links TRBV7-8 to TRBJ2-7, with D perhaps matching TRBD2 (6 bases). V dropped 5 bases and J dropped 2 bases, with 22 bases sitting between them. The CDR3 is 17 amino acids. Germline V gene sequence: CDR1 SGHVS, CDR2 FQNEAQ. CDR3 DNA: TGTGCCAGCAGCCCCACGACCACGGGACTGGGCCCCTACGAGCAGTACTTC. It specifies CASSPTTTGLGPYEQYF.

This rearrangement joins TRBV2 to TRBJ1-5; D is unclear. Between the trimmed V and J ends, which lost 6 bases and 0 bases, there was a span of 12 bases. The CDR3 has 15 amino acids. From germline, CDR1 is SNHLY and CDR2 FYNNEI. The CDR3 DNA reads as TGTGCCAGCAGCCAATCGAGAGGTAGCAATCAGCCCCAGCATTTT. It translates to CASSQSRGSNQPQHF.

The genes are TRBV9 and TRBJ2-1; 9 bases are a match to TRBD2. Germline lookup yields CDR1 SGDLS and CDR2 YYNGEE. The ends lost 4 bases at V and 0 bases at J; junction bases unmatched: 8. The CDR3 loop spans 17 amino acids. The CDR3 loop reads CASSPRLAVSSYNEQFF. The CDR3, as DNA: TGTGCCAGCAGCCCCCGACTAGCGGTAAGCTCCTACAATGAGCAGTTCTTC.

This chain connects TRBV4-1 to TRBJ2-5, with D possibly being TRBD2 (5 bases). CDR1 MGHRA and CDR2 YSYEKL come from the germline V gene. The V end was cut by 6 bases, the J end by 2 bases, with 13 bases between. This CDR3 comprises 14 residues. The chain's CDR3 is CASSLSTGQETQYF. CDR3 coding DNA: TGCGCCAGCAGTTTGTCGACGGGACAAGAGACCCAGTACTTC.

The chain links TRBV10-3 to TRBJ1-1; tentatively, D is TRBD1 (5 bases). V lost 4 bases and J lost 5, with 14 bases in between. The CDR3 runs to 14 residues. Germline lookup yields CDR1 ENHRY and CDR2 SYGVKD. CDR3 sequence: CAISGDGGRTEAFF. CDR3 bases: TGTGCCATCAGTGGTGATGGGGGGAGGACTGAAGCTTTCTTT.

This clone occurred a few times. The chain uses TRBV3-1 (or the pseudogene TRBV3-2) and TRBJ1-5; 9 bases match TRBD1. The CDR3 runs to 14 residues. The germline CDR1 and CDR2 sequences are LGHDT and YNNKEL (reference sequence). With 4 bases clipped from V and 3 bases from J, the junction kept 1 base outside the gene matches. The CDR3: CASSRDRVNQPQHF. DNA for the CDR3: TGTGCCAGCAGCCGGGACAGGGTCAATCAGCCCCAGCATTTT.

V and J are TRBV3-1 (or the pseudogene TRBV3-2) and TRBJ2-1; weak D call: TRBD1 (5 bases). Trimming shortened V by 1 base and J by 3 bases, and 10 bases separated the two germline ends. The CDR3 is 15 residues long. Germline V gene lookup returns CDR1 LGHDT and CDR2 YNNKEL (reference sequence). This chain's CDR3 is CASSQGIDSYNEQFF. DNA of the CDR3: TGTGCCAGCAGCCAAGGAATAGACAGCTACAATGAGCAGTTCTTC.

This chain connects TRBV18 to TRBJ2-1; 8 positions match TRBD2. Per germline, CDR1 KGHSH and CDR2 LQKENI. The CDR3 length is 13 residues. Unmatched junction bases numbered 1, after V lost 6 bases and J lost 3 bases. This CDR3 is CASSGLGYNEQFF. DNA for the CDR3: TGTGCCAGCTCGGGACTAGGCTACAATGAGCAGTTCTTC.